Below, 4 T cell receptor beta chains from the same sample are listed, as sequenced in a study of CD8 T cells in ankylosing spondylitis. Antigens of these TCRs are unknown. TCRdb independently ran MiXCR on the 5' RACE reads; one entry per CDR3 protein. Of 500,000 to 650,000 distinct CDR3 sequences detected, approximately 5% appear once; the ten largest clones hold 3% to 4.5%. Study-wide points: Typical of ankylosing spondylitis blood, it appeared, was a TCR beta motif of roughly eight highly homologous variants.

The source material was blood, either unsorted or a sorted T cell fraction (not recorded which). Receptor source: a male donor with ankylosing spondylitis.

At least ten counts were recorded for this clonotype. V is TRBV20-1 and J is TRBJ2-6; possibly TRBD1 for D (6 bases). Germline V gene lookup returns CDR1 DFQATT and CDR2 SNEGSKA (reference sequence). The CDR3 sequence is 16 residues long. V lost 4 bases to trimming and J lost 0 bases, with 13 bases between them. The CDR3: CSANTGWLSGANVLTF. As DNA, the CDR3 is TGCAGTGCTAATACAGGGTGGCTCTCTGGGGCCAACGTCCTGACTTTC.

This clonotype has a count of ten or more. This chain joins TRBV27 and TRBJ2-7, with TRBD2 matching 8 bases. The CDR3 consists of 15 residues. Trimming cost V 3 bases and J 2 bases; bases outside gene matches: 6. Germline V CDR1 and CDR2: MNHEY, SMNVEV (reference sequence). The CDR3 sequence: CASSLELAEAYEQYF. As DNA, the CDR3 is TGTGCCAGCAGTTTGGAACTAGCGGAGGCCTACGAGCAGTACTTC.

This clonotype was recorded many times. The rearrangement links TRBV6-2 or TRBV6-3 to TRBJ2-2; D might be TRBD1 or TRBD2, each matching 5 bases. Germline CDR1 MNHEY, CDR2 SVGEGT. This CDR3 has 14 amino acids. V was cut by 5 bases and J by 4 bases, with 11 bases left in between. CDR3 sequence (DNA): TGTGCCAGCAGTATGGCAGGGAGCACCGGGGAGCTGTTTTTT. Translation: CASSMAGSTGELFF.

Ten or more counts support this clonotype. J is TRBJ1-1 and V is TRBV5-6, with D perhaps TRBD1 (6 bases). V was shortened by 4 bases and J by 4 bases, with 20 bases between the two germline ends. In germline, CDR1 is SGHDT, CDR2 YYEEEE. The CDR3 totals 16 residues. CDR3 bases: TGTGCCAGCAGCCAACGTCCACAGGGTTTGATCACTGAAGCTTTCTTT. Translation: CASSQRPQGLITEAFF.